Included here is one TCR beta chain sequence, with context. The germline V gene has CDR1 SNHLY and CDR2 FYNNEI. The J segment lost 4 bases and the V segment lost 6 bases, leaving 4 bases of the junction unmatched. CDR3 length: 16 residues. In the authors' workflow: By means of reference gene primer amplification, nucleated cell counts were estimated. Using immunoSEQ multiplex PCR, the repertoire was profiled, and TCRdb retains in-frame clones only, with some absent. That table is the source of V, J and clone size, and D and trimming were worked out from the DNA. This sample has approximately 58,000 clones, with over 75% found just once. This specimen belongs to a study of blood T cell repertoires in COVID-19.

The sequence was obtained from a man aged 60-69 years with COVID-19, enrolled during active disease. The sample consisted of peripheral blood. The chain joins TRBV2 to TRBJ2-2, with TRBD2 identical over 14 bases. The DNA for the CDR3 is TGTGCCAGCAGCGAGACTAGCGGGGGGGCCACCGGGGAGCTGTTTTTT. This encodes CASSETSGGATGELFF.